These T cell receptor beta chains were read from a single sample in a study of blood T cell repertoires in COVID-19. Clones were sequenced by immunoSEQ multiplex PCR, and TCRdb holds only the in-frame ones, with some missing. The table records 240,000 or so clones, approximately 83% of them present only once. The sequencing input was peripheral blood. The receptors were gathered from a woman in her twenties or thirties who had recovered from COVID-19. Each CDR3 is given with its conserved first and last residue. The D gene is left open where the match is weak. Part of the rows lack a size; the others show once, few, many or a class for expanded clones.

CDR3nt: TGTGCCAGTAGAAGCTACAGGGGGGGGCGGAACACTGAAGCTTTCTTT
CDR3aa: CASRSYRGGRNTEAFF
d_gene: TRBD1
j_gene: TRBJ1-1
v_gene: TRBV19
abundance: -

CDR3nt: TGTGCCAGCAGTCCAACCCCCCGGGGGGCCCGCGAGCAGTACTTC
CDR3aa: CASSPTPRGAREQYF
d_gene: -
j_gene: TRBJ2-7
v_gene: TRBV3-1/TRBV3-2
abundance: few

CDR3nt: TGTGCCAGCAGCTTACGAAGGGGCACCGGGGAGCTGTTTTTT
CDR3aa: CASSLRRGTGELFF
d_gene: -
j_gene: TRBJ2-2
v_gene: TRBV11-3
abundance: -

CDR3nt: TGCAGCGCCGGGACAGCAAACTATGGCTACACCTTC
CDR3aa: CSAGTANYGYTF
d_gene: TRBD1
j_gene: TRBJ1-2
v_gene: TRBV29-1
abundance: -

CDR3nt: TGTGCCAGCAGCGTAGGACAGGGATCGATTTACGAGCAGTACTTC
CDR3aa: CASSVGQGSIYEQYF
d_gene: TRBD1
j_gene: TRBJ2-7
v_gene: TRBV9
abundance: -

CDR3nt: TGTGCCAGCACCATTATCGGGACTAGCGGGGTCCAAGAGACCCAGTACTTC
CDR3aa: CASTIIGTSGVQETQYF
d_gene: TRBD2
j_gene: TRBJ2-5
v_gene: TRBV28
abundance: -

CDR3nt: TGTGCCAGCAGCCCCGCAGGGGTCGGCACTGAAGCTTTCTTT
CDR3aa: CASSPAGVGTEAFF
d_gene: -
j_gene: TRBJ1-1
v_gene: TRBV7-2
abundance: -

CDR3nt: TGCGCCAGCAGCTTGGGACGGACAGTAGCTTTGGGCTATGGCTACACCTTC
CDR3aa: CASSLGRTVALGYGYTF
d_gene: -
j_gene: TRBJ1-2
v_gene: TRBV5-1
abundance: few

CDR3nt: TGCGCCAGCAGCTCCGGCGGGGACTACTACAATGAGCAGTTCTTC
CDR3aa: CASSSGGDYYNEQFF
d_gene: TRBD2
j_gene: TRBJ2-1
v_gene: TRBV5-1
abundance: -

CDR3nt: TGTGCCAGCAGCACACCGGGGGGGGGCCACAATGAGCAGTTCTTC
CDR3aa: CASSTPGGGHNEQFF
d_gene: TRBD2
j_gene: TRBJ2-1
v_gene: TRBV13
abundance: -